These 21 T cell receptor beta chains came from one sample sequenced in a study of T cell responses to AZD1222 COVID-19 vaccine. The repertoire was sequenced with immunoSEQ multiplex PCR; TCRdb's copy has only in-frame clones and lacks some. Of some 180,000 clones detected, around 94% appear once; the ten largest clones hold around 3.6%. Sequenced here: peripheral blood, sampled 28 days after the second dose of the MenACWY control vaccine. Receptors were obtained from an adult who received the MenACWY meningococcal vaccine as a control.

CDR3 sequence reads: CATSDPGSGVFDEQYF. DNA for the CDR3: TGTGCCACCAGTGACCCCGGGAGCGGTGTTTTCGACGAGCAGTACTTC. The chain combines TRBV24-1 with TRBJ2-7, with D possibly being TRBD2 (6 bases). Germline assignment: CDR1 KGHDR and CDR2 SFDVKD. The V end lost 4 bases, the J end lost 5 bases, and 20 bases lay between the germline ends. This CDR3 spans 16 amino acids.

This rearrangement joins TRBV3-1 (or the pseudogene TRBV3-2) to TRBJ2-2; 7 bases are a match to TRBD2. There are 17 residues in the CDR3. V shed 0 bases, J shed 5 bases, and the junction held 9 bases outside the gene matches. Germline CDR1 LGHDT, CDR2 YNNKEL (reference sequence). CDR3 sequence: CASSQDYRTRQTGELFF. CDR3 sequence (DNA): TGTGCCAGCAGCCAAGATTACCGGACTAGGCAGACCGGGGAGCTGTTTTTT.

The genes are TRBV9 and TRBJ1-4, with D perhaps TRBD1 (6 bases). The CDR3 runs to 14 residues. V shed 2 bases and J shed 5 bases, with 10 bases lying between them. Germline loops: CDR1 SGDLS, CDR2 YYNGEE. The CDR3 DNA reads TGTGCCAGCAGCGTCGAGGGGGGGAATGAAAAACTGTTTTTT. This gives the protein CASSVEGGNEKLFF.

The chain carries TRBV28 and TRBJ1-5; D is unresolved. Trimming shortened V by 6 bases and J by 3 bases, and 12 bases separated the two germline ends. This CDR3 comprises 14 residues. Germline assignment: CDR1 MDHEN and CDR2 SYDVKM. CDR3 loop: CASSLGGINQPQHF. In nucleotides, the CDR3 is TGTGCCAGCAGCCTAGGAGGGATCAATCAGCCCCAGCATTTT.

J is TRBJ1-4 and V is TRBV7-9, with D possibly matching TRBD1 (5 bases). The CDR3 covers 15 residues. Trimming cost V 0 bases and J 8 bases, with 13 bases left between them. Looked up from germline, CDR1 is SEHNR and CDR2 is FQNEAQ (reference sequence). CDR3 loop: CASSLALGGLEKLFF. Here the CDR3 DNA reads TGTGCCAGCAGCTTAGCCCTGGGGGGATTGGAAAAACTGTTTTTT.

CDR3 region: CASSSTGGYTF. DNA of the CDR3: TGTGCCAGCAGCTCTACAGGGGGCTACACCTTC. V gene TRBV6-5 combines with J gene TRBJ1-2; the D gene is possibly TRBD1 (6 bases). Germline V lookup: CDR1 MNHEY, CDR2 SVGAGI. V was clipped by 6 bases and J by 8 bases, with 10 bases between them. The CDR3 sequence is 11 residues long.

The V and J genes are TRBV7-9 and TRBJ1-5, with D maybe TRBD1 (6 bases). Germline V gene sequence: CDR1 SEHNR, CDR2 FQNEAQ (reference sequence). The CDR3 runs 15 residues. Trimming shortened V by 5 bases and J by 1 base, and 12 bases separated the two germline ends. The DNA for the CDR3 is TGTGCCAGCAGCCCAACAGGGACCAGCAATCAGCCCCAGCATTTT. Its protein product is CASSPTGTSNQPQHF.

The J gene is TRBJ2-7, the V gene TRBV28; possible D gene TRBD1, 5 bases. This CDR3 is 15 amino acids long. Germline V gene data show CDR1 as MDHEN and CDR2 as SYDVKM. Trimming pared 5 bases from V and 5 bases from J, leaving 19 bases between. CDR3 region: CASSITGPTPDEQYF. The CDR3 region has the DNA TGTGCCAGCAGTATAACAGGACCGACCCCCGACGAGCAGTACTTC.

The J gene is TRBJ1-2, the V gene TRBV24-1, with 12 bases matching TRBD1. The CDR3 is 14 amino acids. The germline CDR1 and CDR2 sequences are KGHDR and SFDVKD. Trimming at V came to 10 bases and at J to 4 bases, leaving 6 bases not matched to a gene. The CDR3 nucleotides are TGTGCCACGGGGGACAGGGGGCGCCCCTATGGCTACACCTTC. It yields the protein CATGDRGRPYGYTF.

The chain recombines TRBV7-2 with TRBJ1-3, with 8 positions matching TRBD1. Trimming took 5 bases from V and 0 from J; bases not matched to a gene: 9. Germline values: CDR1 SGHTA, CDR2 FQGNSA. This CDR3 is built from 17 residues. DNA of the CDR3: TGTGCCAGCAGCCCAGAGGACAGGGCAAGCTCTGGAAACACCATATATTTT. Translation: CASSPEDRASSGNTIYF.

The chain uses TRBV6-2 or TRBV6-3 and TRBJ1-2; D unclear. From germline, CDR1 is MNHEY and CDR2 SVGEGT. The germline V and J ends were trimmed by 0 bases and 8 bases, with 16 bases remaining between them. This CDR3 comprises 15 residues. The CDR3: CASSYSSQTSRGYTF. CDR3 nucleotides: TGTGCCAGCAGTTACTCGAGCCAGACCTCACGGGGCTACACCTTC.

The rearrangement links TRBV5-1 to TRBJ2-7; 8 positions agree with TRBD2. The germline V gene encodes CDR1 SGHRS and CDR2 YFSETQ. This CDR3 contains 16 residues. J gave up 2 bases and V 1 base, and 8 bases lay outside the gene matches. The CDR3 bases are TGCGCCAGCAGCTTGTGGGGAAATAGCGGGACCTACGAGCAGTACTTC. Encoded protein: CASSLWGNSGTYEQYF.

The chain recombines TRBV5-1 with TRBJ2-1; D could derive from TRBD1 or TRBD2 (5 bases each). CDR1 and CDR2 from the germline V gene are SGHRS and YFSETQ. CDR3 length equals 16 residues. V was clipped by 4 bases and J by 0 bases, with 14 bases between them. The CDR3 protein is CASSLGTLNSYNEQFF. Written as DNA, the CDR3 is TGCGCCAGCAGCCTCGGGACGCTCAACTCCTACAATGAGCAGTTCTTC.

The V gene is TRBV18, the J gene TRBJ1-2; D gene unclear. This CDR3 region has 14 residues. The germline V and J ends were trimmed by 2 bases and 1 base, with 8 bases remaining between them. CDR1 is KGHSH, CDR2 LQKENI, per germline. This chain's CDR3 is CASSPGTLNYGYTF. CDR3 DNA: TGTGCCAGCTCACCAGGAACTCTTAACTATGGCTACACCTTC.

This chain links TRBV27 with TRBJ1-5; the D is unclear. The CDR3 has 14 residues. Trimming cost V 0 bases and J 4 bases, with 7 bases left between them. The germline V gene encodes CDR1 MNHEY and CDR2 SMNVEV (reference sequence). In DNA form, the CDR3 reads TGTGCCAGCAGTTTATCCGGACTAAATCAGCCCCAGCATTTT. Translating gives CASSLSGLNQPQHF.

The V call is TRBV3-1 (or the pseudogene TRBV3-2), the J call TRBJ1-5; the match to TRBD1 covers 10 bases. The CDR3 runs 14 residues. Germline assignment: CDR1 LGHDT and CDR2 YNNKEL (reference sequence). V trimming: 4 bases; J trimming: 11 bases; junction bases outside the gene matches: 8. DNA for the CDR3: TGTGCCAGCAGCCTCGACCTCGGGACAGGGGCCCAGCATTTT. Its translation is CASSLDLGTGAQHF.

CDR3 sequence reads: CASSLTWRTDTGELFF. The CDR3 DNA is TGTGCCAGCAGCTTAACCTGGAGAACAGACACCGGGGAGCTGTTTTTT. V gene TRBV7-9 combines with J gene TRBJ2-2; the D is unclear. There are 16 residues in the CDR3. V dropped 2 bases and J dropped 3 bases, with 13 bases sitting between them. The V gene's germline CDR1 is SEHNR and CDR2 FQNEAQ (reference sequence).

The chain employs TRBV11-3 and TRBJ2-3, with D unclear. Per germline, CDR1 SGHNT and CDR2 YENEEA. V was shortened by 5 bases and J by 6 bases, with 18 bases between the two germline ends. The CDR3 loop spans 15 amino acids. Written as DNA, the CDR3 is TGTGCCAGCAGCAGTGGTAGATTGGGCCCGGATACGCAGTATTTT. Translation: CASSSGRLGPDTQYF.

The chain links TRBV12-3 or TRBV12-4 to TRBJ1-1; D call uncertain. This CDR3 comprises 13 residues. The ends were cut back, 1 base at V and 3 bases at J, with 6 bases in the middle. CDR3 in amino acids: CASSLGLYTEAFF. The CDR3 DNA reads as TGTGCCAGCAGTTTAGGGCTGTACACTGAAGCTTTCTTT.

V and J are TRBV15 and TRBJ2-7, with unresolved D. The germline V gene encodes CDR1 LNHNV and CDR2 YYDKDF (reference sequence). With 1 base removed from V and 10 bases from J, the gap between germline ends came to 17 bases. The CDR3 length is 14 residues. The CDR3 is CATSRVLNDGIQYF. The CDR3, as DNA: TGTGCCACCAGCAGAGTATTAAACGACGGTATACAGTACTTC.

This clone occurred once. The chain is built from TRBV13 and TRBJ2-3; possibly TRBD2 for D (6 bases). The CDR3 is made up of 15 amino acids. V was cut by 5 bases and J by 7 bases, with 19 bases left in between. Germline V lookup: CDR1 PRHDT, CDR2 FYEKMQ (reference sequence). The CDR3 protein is CASSPRVSGSHTQYF. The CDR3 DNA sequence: TGTGCCAGCAGCCCCCGGGTTAGCGGCTCGCATACGCAGTATTTT.